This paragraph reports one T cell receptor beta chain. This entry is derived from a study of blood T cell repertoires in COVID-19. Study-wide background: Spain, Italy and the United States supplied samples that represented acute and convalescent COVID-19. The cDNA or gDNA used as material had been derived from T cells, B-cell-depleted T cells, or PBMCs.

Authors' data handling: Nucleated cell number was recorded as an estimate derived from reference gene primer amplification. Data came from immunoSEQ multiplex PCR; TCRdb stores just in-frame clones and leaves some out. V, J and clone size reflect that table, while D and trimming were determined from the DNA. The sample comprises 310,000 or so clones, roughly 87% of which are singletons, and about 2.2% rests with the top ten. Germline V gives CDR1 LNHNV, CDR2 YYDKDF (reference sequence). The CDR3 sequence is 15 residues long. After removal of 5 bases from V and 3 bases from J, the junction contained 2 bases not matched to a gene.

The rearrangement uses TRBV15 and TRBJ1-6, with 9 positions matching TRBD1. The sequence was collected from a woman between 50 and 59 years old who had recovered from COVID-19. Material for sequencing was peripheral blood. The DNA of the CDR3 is TGTGCCACCAGCCGGGACAGGGACTATAATTCACCCCTCCACTTT. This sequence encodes CATSRDRDYNSPLHF.